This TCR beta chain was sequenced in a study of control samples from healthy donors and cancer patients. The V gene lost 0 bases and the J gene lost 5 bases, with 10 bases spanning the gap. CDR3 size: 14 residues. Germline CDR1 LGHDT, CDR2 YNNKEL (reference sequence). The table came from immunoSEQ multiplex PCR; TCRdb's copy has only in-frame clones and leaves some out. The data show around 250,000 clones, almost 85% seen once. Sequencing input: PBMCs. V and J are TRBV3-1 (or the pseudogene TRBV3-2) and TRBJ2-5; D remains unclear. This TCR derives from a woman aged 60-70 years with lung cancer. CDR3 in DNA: TGTGCCAGCAGCCAAGACCCCCGACGGGAGACCCAGTACTTC. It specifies CASSQDPRRETQYF.